This T cell receptor beta chain was sequenced in a study of blood T cell repertoires in COVID-19. Study background: Sites in the United States, Italy and Spain provided acute and convalescent COVID-19 samples. In each case, the material was cDNA or gDNA derived from T cells, B-cell-depleted T cells, or PBMCs.

Per the original methods: Cell counts per sample came from amplifying reference gene primers. Clones were read by immunoSEQ multiplex PCR, and TCRdb kept only the in-frame ones, dropping some. V, J and clone size were drawn from that table, and D and trimming were deduced from the DNA. Among about 190,000 clones listed, approximately 90% were seen once. About this clone itself: This may come from a read error, since a much larger clone is one base off. Other DNA sequences in the sample encode the same CDR3.

Germline V gives CDR1 SEHNR, CDR2 FQNEAQ (reference sequence). Trimming removed 5 bases at V and 5 bases at J, with 9 bases between. The CDR3 has 12 residues. Sequenced input: peripheral blood. The source of this sequence is a woman between 18 and 30 years old who had recovered from COVID-19. V gene TRBV7-9 combines with J gene TRBJ1-1, with D possibly being TRBD1 (5 bases). The CDR3 is CASSPGGTEAFF. The CDR3 nucleotides read TGTGCCAGCAGCCCGGGGGGGACTGAAGCTTTCTTT.